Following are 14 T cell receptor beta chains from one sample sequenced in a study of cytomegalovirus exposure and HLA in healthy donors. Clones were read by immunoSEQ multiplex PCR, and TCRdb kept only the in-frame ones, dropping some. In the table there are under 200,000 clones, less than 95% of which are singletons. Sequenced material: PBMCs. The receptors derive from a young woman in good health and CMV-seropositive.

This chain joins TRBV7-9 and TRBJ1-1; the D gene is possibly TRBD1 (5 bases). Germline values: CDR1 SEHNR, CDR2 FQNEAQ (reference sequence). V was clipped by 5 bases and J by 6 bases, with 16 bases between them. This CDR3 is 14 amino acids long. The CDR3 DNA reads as TGTGCCAGCAGCGCCGGGACTCCCGGAGCTGAAGCTTTCTTT. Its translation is CASSAGTPGAEAFF.

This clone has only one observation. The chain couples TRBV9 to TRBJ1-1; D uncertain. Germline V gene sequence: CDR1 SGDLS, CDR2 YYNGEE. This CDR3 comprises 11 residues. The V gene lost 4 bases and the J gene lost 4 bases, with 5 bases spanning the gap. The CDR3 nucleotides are TGTGCCAGCAGCCCATCCACTGAAGCTTTCTTT. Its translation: CASSPSTEAFF.

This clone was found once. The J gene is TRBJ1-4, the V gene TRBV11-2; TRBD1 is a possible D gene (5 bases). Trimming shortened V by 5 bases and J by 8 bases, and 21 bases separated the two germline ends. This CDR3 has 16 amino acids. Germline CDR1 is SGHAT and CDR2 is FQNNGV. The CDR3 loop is CASSPPVAGKSEKLFF. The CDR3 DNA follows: TGTGCCAGCAGCCCCCCCGTGGCAGGGAAGAGCGAAAAACTGTTTTTT.

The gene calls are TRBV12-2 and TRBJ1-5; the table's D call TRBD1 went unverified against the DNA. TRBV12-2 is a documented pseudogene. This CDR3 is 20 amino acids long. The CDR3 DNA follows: TGTGCAAGTCGCTTAGAGTGCCGACAGGGAAGAAGGAGCGGCAATCAGCCCCAGCATTTT. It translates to CASRLECRQGRRSGNQPQHF.

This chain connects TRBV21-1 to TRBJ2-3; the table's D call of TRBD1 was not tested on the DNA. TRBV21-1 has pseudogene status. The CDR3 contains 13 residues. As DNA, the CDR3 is TGTGCCAGCCAGGACAGGTCCACAGATACGCAGTATTTT. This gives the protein CASQDRSTDTQYF.

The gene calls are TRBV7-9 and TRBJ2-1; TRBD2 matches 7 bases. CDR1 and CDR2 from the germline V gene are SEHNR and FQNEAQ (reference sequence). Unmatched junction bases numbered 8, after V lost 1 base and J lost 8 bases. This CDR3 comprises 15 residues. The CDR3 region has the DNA TGTGCCAGCAGCTTAGGCGGGAGCGGCTGGGATGAGCAGTTCTTC. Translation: CASSLGGSGWDEQFF.

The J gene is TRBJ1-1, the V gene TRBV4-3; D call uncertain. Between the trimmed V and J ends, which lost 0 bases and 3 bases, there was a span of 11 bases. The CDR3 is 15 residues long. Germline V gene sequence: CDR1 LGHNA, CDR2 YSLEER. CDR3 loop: CASSQDLPADTEAFF. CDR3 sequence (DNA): TGCGCCAGCAGCCAAGATCTCCCGGCGGACACTGAAGCTTTCTTT.

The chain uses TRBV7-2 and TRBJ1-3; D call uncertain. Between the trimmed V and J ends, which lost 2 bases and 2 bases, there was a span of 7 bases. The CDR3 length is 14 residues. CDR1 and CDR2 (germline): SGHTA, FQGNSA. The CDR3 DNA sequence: TGTGCCAGCAGCTTATTCCGCGCTGGAAACACCATATATTTT. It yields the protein CASSLFRAGNTIYF.

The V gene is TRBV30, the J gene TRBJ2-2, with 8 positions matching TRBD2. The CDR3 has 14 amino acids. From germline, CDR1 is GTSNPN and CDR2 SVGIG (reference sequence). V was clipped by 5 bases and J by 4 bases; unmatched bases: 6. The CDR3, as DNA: TGTGCCTGGCCGCCGGGGGGGACCACCGGGGAGCTGTTTTTT. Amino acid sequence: CAWPPGGTTGELFF.

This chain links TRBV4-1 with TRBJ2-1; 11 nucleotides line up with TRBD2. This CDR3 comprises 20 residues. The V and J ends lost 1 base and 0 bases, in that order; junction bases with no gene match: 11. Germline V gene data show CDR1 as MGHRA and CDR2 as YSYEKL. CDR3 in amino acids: CASSQVGLAGGPSSYNEQFF. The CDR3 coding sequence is TGCGCCAGCAGCCAAGTAGGGTTAGCGGGGGGGCCGAGCTCCTACAATGAGCAGTTCTTC.

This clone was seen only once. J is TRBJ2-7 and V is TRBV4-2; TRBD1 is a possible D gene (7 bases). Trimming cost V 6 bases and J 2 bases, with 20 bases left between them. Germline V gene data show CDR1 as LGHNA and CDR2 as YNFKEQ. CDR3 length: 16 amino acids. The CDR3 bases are TGTGCCAGCAGGACCTCCGGGGGCGGGACAGCCTACGAGCAGTACTTC. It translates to CASRTSGGGTAYEQYF.

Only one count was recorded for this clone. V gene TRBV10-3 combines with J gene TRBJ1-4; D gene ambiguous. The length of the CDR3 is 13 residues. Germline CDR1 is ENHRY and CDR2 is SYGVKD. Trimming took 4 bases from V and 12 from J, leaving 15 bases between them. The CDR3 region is CAISGAAGEELFF. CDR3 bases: TGTGCCATCAGTGGTGCAGCCGGTGAGGAACTGTTTTTT.

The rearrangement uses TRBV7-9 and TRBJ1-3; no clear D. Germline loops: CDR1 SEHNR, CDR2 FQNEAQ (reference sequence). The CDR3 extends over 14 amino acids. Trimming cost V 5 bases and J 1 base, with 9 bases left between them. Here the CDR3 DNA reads TGTGCCAGCAGCGGCCCGGGATCTGGAAACACCATATATTTT. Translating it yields CASSGPGSGNTIYF.

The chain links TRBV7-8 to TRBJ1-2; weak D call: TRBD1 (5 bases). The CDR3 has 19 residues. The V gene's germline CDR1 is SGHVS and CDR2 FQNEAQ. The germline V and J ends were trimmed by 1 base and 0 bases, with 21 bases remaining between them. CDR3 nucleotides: TGTGCCAGCAGCTTAGATCCCTTGCCGACAGCCGCAGCTAACTATGGCTACACCTTC. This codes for CASSLDPLPTAAANYGYTF.